The entry below gives a single T cell receptor beta chain sequence along with its context. The antigen this receptor binds is unknown. Nothing much larger sits one base from this clone, and base qualities are not available. V is cut by 2 bases and J by 6 bases, and the space between the germline ends is 11 bases. The germline V gene gives CDR1 as ENHRY and CDR2 as SYGVKD. The CDR3 numbers 13 residues from cysteine through phenylalanine. Of all the DNA, just the CDR3 is kept, 39 bases in frame from base 1. TCR repertoires of sorted CD4+ and CD8+ blood T cells from severe aplastic anemia patients and healthy subjects were deep-sequenced in the study. Ficoll-Paque density gradient centrifugation was used to isolate peripheral blood mononuclear cells. CD4+ and CD8+ T cells were sorted by FACS or magnetic beads before DNA extraction. The sample belongs to a study of CD8+CD57+ T cells in acquired aplastic anemia (dated by TCRdb to the late 2010s). About the full investigation: On average, sorted CD4+ and CD8+ cells yielded 2.5 to 3.5 ug of extracted DNA, with a range of about 0.17 to 27.4 ug. Mean read counts for healthy donor samples were approximately 10 million for CD4+ cells and around 11 million for CD8+ cells.

Genomic DNA served as template for TCR beta VDJ combination and CDR3 sequence profiling. TCR repertoire sequencing was run on an Illumina HiSeq 2000. In the paper's pipeline: Repertoire assessment relied on Simpson's diversity index, CDR3 size and DJ length profiles, and TRBV/TRBJ rearrangement plots. Whichever DNA sequence was most abundant in the deep sequencing data was defined as the immunodominant clone. CDR3 amino acid sequences were checked for sharing across subjects and were also compared against the VDJdb database and published repertoires. TCRdb redid the processing of the public reads, applying fastp at Q25 and MiXCR, and retained in-frame beta chains. Under each unique CDR3 protein, matching rows form one entry showing the most common genes and DNA. The authors' filters were not applied to this entry. The sample records approximately 200,000 distinct CDR3 sequences, 61% of which are singletons. The ten biggest clones cover less than 30% of the sample.

The research as a whole found: Around 28 CD8+ CDR3 sequences were found to be shared between patients and controls, but these sequences appeared to be highly expressed in patients and within the immunodominant clones of the patients. No significant difference in CD8+ Simpson's diversity was found between patients and healthy controls (P=0.060).

The sequence was collected from a human donor in good health. The source material was sorted CD4+, CD8+, or CD8+CD57+ T cells (not recorded which) from PBMCs. Recombination joined TRBV10-3 with TRBJ2-7; TRBD1 is possibly the D segment (5 matching bases). The CDR3 has the sequence CAISETSRGEQYF. The nucleotide sequence is given as TGTGCCATCAGTGAGACGTCAAGGGGCGAGCAGTACTTC.